The 10 T cell receptor beta chains below were found in one sample sequenced in a study of blood T cell repertoires in COVID-19. Only in-frame clones appear in the TCRdb table, and some are missing; sequencing was by immunoSEQ multiplex PCR. The data contain about 310,000 clones, about 87% of them singletons. Sequenced material: peripheral blood. These receptors were obtained from a man in his 70s with acute or convalescent COVID-19.

This rearrangement joins TRBV23-1 to TRBJ1-5, with D possibly TRBD1 on 6 matching bases. TRBV23-1 is an ORF; its function is uncertain. Trimming took 4 bases from V and 1 from J, leaving 14 bases between them. CDR3 length: 16 residues. CDR3 bases: TGCGCCAGCAGTCCACGGACAGTAAGAAGCAATCAGCCCCAGCATTTT. The encoded protein is CASSPRTVRSNQPQHF.

The rearrangement links TRBV19 to TRBJ1-6, with a possible D match to TRBD1 (6 bases). The V gene lost 2 bases and the J gene lost 11 bases, with 10 bases spanning the gap. CDR1 LNHDA and CDR2 SQIVND come from the germline V gene (reference sequence). The CDR3 is 13 residues long. This chain's CDR3 is CASSIQGLAPLHF. As DNA, the CDR3 is TGTGCCAGTAGTATACAGGGGTTGGCACCCCTCCACTTT.

The V call is TRBV10-3, the J call TRBJ1-3; no definite D call. CDR3 length: 14 amino acids. V gave up 4 bases and J gave up 2 bases, with 9 bases separating them. Per germline, CDR1 ENHRY and CDR2 SYGVKD. The CDR3 DNA reads TGTGCCATCAGTGCATTTCAGGCTGGAAACACCATATATTTT. Amino acid sequence: CAISAFQAGNTIYF.

The CDR3 nucleotides read TGTGCCAGCAGCTCGTCATGGGGGGGCGATACGCAGTATTTT. It translates to CASSSSWGGDTQYF. The chain joins TRBV7-9 to TRBJ2-3, with a possible D match to TRBD2 (7 bases). This CDR3 region has 14 residues. Germline CDR1 is SEHNR and CDR2 is FQNEAQ (reference sequence). V was pared by 4 bases and J by 6 bases, with 14 bases between.

This clone turned up a few times. The genes are TRBV2 and TRBJ2-5; D perhaps matches TRBD1 (6 bases). The V gene's germline CDR1 is SNHLY and CDR2 FYNNEI. This CDR3 spans 15 amino acids. Deletions cut 7 bases from V and 4 bases from J, with 19 bases between. CDR3 coding DNA: TGTGCCAGCAATCGGGACACTGGAGGAGGAGAGACCCAGTACTTC. Translated: CASNRDTGGGETQYF.

V and J are TRBV28 and TRBJ1-6; TRBD1 matches at 10 bases. CDR1 is MDHEN, CDR2 SYDVKM, per germline. The length of the CDR3 is 20 residues. With V trimmed by 5 bases and J by 2 bases, 15 bases remained unmatched. The CDR3: CASSPTRRTGGETYNSPLHF. In nucleotides, the CDR3 is TGTGCCAGCAGTCCAACTCGGAGGACAGGGGGGGAAACCTATAATTCACCCCTCCACTTT.

The CDR3, as DNA: TGTGCCAGCGACCCCACCCGCTCGACAGGGAGCCTATCGGTCTACACCTTC. The encoded protein is CASDPTRSTGSLSVYTF. The chain is built from TRBV7-9 and TRBJ1-2, with TRBD1 matching 7 bases. The CDR3 sequence is 17 residues long. J was trimmed by 10 bases and V by 8 bases; bases with no gene match: 25. Germline V CDR1 and CDR2: SEHNR, FQNEAQ (reference sequence).

This rearrangement joins TRBV7-9 to TRBJ1-5, with a possible D match to TRBD1 (6 bases). Per the germline V gene, CDR1 is SEHNR and CDR2 is FQNEAQ (reference sequence). Trimming took 5 bases from V and 0 from J, leaving 14 bases between them. The CDR3 is 16 amino acids. The DNA of the CDR3 is TGTGCCAGCAGCCCTCTGGACAGTTTTAGCAATCAGCCCCAGCATTTT. This encodes CASSPLDSFSNQPQHF.

The V gene is TRBV7-9, the J gene TRBJ1-1; D not certain. CDR3 size: 13 residues. Germline CDR1 and CDR2: SEHNR and FQNEAQ (reference sequence). Trimming pared 5 bases from V and 4 bases from J, leaving 11 bases between. Written as DNA, the CDR3 is TGTGCCAGCAGCCAAGCTGACTTCACTGAAGCTTTCTTT. It is translated as CASSQADFTEAFF.

In regard to this clone: The junction departs from germline at one end; a sequencing error may be responsible. The gene calls are TRBV19 and TRBJ2-3, with 12 bases that match TRBD2. Germline V CDR1 and CDR2: LNHDA, SQIVND (reference sequence). This CDR3 region has 15 residues. In nucleotides, the CDR3 is TGTGCTAGTAGCCTAGCGGGAGGGGCTGGGGATACGCAGTATTTT. Its translation: CASSLAGGAGDTQYF.